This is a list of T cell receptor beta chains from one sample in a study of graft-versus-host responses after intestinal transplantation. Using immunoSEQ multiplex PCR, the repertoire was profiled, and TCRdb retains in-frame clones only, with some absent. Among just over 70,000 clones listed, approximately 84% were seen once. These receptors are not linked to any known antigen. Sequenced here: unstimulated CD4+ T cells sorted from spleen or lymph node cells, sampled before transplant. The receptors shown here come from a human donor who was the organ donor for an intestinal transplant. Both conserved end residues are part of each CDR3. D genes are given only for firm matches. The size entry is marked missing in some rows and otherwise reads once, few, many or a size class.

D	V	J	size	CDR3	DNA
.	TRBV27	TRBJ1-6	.	CASSTDRRGPTLHF	TGTGCCAGCAGCACTGACCGTCGGGGTCCAACCCTCCACTTT
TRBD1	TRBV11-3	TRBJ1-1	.	CASSPRQGTEAFF	TGTGCCAGCAGCCCCCGACAGGGCACTGAAGCTTTCTTT
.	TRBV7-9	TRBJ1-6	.	CASSLGGSPLHF	TGTGCCAGCAGCTTGGGAGGTTCACCCCTCCACTTT
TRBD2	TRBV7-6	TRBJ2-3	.	CASSFSSGGFADTQYF	TGTGCCAGCAGCTTTTCTAGCGGGGGGTTCGCAGATACGCAGTATTTT
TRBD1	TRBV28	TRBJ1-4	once	CASSTGGAGLNEKLFF	TGTGCCAGCAGCACAGGGGGCGCGGGACTCAATGAAAAACTGTTTTTT
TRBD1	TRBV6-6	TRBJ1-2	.	CASKEGTGVGYTF	TGTGCCAGCAAAGAAGGGACAGGGGTCGGCTACACCTTC
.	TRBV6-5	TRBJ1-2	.	CASSRRDNYGYTF	TGTGCCAGCAGCCGCAGGGATAACTATGGCTACACCTTC
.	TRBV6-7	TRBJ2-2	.	CASSHSAGELFF	TGTGCCAGCAGTCATTCGGCCGGGGAGCTGTTTTTT
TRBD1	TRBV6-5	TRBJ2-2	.	CASSYSTGVGGGELFF	TGTGCCAGCAGTTACTCTACAGGGGTTGGTGGCGGGGAGCTGTTTTTT
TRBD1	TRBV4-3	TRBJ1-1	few	CASSNFRQGRETEAFF	TGCGCCAGCAGCAACTTTAGACAGGGGCGAGAGACTGAAGCTTTCTTT
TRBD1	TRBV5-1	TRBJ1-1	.	CASSVGTGWNTEAFF	TGCGCCAGCAGCGTAGGGACAGGGTGGAACACTGAAGCTTTCTTT
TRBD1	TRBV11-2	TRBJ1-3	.	CASSQGGSGNTIYF	TGTGCCAGCAGTCAGGGGGGCTCTGGAAACACCATATATTTT
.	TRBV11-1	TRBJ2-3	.	CASSLSAGPTDTQYF	TGTGCCAGCAGCTTAAGTGCGGGGCCGACAGATACGCAGTATTTT
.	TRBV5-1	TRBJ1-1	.	CASSLVGVNTEAFF	TGCGCCAGCAGCTTGGTCGGGGTGAACACTGAAGCTTTCTTT
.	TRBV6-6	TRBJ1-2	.	CASSLETYGYTF	TGTGCCAGCAGTCTAGAGACTTATGGCTACACCTTC
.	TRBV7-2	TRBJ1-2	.	CASSLGTNYGYTF	TGTGCCAGCAGCTTAGGGACAAACTATGGCTACACCTTC
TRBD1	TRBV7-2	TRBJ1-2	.	CASSPDRGNYGYTF	TGTGCCAGCAGCCCCGACAGGGGTAACTATGGCTACACCTTC
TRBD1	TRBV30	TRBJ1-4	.	CAWSGQGANEKLFF	TGTGCCTGGAGTGGACAGGGAGCTAATGAAAAACTGTTTTTT
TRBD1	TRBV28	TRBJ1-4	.	CASSSNDRGGEKLFF	TGTGCCAGCAGTTCGAACGACAGGGGGGGTGAAAAACTGTTTTTT
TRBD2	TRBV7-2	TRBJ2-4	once	CASSFVLAAKNIQYF	TGTGCCAGCAGCTTTGTACTAGCGGCTAAAAACATTCAGTACTTC
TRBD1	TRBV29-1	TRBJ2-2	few	CSVEAAAGGTGELFF	TGCAGCGTTGAAGCCGCCGCAGGGGGCACCGGGGAGCTGTTTTTT
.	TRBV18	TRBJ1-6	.	CASSPGQTGNNSPLHF	TGTGCCAGCTCACCAGGTCAAACGGGGAATAATTCACCCCTCCACTTT
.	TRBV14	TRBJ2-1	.	CASSLTDNEQFF	TGTGCCAGCAGCCTGACAGACAATGAGCAGTTCTTC
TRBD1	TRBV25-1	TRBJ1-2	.	CASSEPDRGYGYTF	TGTGCCAGCAGTGAACCTGACAGGGGATATGGCTACACCTTC
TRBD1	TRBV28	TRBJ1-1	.	CASSSDRGAFF	TGTGCCAGCAGTTCAGACAGGGGAGCTTTCTTT
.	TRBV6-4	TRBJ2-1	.	CASSDSMRYPAGDLNEQFF	TGTGCCAGCAGTGACTCGATGCGCTATCCAGCGGGTGACCTGAATGAGCAGTTCTTC
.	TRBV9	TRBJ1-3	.	CASSVVASGNTIYF	TGTGCCAGCAGCGTAGTAGCCTCTGGAAACACCATATATTTT
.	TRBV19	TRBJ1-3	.	CASSPGQGNTIYF	TGTGCCAGTAGTCCTGGACAGGGAAACACCATATATTTT
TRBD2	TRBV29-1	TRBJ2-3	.	CSFDGGALTDTQYF	TGCAGCTTCGACGGGGGGGCCCTTACAGATACGCAGTATTTT
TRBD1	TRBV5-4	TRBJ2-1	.	CASSQGQGPYNEQFF	TGTGCCAGCAGCCAAGGACAGGGGCCTTACAATGAGCAGTTCTTC